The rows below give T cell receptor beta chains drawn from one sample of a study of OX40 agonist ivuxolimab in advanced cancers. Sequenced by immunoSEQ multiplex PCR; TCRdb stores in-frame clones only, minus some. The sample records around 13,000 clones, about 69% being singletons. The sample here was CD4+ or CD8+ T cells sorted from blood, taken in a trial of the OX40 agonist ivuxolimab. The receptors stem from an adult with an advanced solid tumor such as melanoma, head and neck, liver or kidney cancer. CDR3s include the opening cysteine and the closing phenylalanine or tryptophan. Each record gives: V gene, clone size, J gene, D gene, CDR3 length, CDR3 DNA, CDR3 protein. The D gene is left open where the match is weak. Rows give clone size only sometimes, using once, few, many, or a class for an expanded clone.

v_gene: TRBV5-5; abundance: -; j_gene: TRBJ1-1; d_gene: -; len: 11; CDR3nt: TGTGCCAGCCTTCTGAACACTGAAGCTTTCTTT; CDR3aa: CASLLNTEAFF
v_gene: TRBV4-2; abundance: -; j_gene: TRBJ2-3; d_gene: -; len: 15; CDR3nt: TGTGCCAGCAGCCAAGACCCCGGGAGCGGAGATACGCAGTATTTT; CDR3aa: CASSQDPGSGDTQYF
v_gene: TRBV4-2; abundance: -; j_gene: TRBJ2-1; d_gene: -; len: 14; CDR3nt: TGTGCCAGCAGCCAAGGAATCGGGGCCAATGAGCAGTTCTTC; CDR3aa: CASSQGIGANEQFF
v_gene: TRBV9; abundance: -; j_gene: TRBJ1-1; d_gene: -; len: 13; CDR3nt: TGTGCCAGCAGCCCGGGGGTATCGGCTGAAGCTTTCTTT; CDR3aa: CASSPGVSAEAFF
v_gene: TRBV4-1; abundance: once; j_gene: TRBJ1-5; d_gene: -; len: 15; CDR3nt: TGCGCCAGCAGCCAAGATCCTGGGGTCGGGCAGCCCCAGCATTTT; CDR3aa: CASSQDPGVGQPQHF
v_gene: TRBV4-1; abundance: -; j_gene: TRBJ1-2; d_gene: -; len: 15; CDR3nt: TGCGCCAGCAGCCAAGAAGGTTACTGGGTTGAGGGCTACACCTTC; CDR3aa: CASSQEGYWVEGYTF
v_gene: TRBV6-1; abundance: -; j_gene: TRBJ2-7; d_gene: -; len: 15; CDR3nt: TGTGCCAGCAGTGAAGCGATTGCAGGGAACTACGAGCAGTACTTC; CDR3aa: CASSEAIAGNYEQYF
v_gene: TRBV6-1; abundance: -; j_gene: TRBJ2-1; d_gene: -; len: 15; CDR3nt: TGTGCCAGCAGTGAGCCGGGACGTTCATACAATGAGCAGTTCTTC; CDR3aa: CASSEPGRSYNEQFF
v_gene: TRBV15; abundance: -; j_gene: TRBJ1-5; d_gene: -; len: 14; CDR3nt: TGTGCCACCAGCAGTTCCGGGCCTCATCAGCCCCAGCATTTT; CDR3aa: CATSSSGPHQPQHF
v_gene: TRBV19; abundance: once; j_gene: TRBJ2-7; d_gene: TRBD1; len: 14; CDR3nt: TGTGCCAGTGCTCCGGGACAGGGGGCCTACGAGCAGTACTTC; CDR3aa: CASAPGQGAYEQYF
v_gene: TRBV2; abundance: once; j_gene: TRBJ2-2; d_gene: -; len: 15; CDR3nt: TGTGCCAGCAGTGAAGTACAGGCAAACACCGGGGAGCTGTTTTTT; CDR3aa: CASSEVQANTGELFF
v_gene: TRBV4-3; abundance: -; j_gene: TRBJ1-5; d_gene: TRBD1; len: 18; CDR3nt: TGCGCCAGCAGCCAAGATCCCCGCAGGGGGCGTATCAATCAGCCCCAGCATTTT; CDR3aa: CASSQDPRRGRINQPQHF
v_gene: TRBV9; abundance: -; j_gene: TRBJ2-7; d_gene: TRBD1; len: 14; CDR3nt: TGTGCCAGCAGCGCTACAGGGGATCCCTACGAGCAGTACTTC; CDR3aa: CASSATGDPYEQYF
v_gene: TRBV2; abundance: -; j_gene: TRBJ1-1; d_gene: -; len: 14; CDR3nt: TGTGCCAGCAGTGTTGTACACGAGAACACTGAAGCTTTCTTT; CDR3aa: CASSVVHENTEAFF
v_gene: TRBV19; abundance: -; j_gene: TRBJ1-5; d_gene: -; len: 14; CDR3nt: TGTGCCAGTAGTATGGGACGGATTGATCAGCCCCAGCATTTT; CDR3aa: CASSMGRIDQPQHF
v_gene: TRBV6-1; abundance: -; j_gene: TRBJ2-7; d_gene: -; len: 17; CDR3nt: TGTGCCAGCAGTGAAGGGCGGGGCAGGGCCACCGCCTACGAGCAGTACTTC; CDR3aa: CASSEGRGRATAYEQYF
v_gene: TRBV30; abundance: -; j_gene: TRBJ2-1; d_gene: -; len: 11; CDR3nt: TGTGCCTGTTCAGAGGGGGATGAGCAGTTCTTC; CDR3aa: CACSEGDEQFF
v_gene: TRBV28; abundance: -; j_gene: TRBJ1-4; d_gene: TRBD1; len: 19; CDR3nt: TGTGCCAGCAGCCAACCTCCGGGACAGGGTATTTCAACTAATGAAAAACTGTTTTTT; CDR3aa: CASSQPPGQGISTNEKLFF
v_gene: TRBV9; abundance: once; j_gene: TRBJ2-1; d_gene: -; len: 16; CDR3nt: TGTGCCAGCAGCGCCGCCCATTCGAGCTCCTACAATGAGCAGTTCTTC; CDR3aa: CASSAAHSSSYNEQFF
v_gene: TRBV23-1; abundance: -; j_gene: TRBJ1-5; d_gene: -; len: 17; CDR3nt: TGCGCCAGCAGTCAATCTGGAGCAGGGGTTCCCAATCAGCCCCAGCATTTT; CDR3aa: CASSQSGAGVPNQPQHF
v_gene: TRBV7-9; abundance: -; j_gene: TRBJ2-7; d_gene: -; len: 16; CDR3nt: TGTGCCAGCAGTTCTGGAGTTGGCACCTCAACCTACGAGCAGTACTTC; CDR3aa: CASSSGVGTSTYEQYF
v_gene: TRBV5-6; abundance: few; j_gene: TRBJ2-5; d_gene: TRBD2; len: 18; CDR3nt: TGTGCCAGCAGCTTGGTTAGGACTAGCGGGAGGAGCCAAGAGACCCAGTACTTC; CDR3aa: CASSLVRTSGRSQETQYF
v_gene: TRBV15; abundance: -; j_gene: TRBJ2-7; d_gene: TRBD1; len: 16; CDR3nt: TGTGCCACCAGCAGAGATGAGGGGACAGGTAGCTACGAACAGTACTTC; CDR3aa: CATSRDEGTGSYEQYF
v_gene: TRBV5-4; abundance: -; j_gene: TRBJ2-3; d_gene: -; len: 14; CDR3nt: TGTGCCAGCAGGTTCCTCGGGGGTTCAGATACGCAGTATTTT; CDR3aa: CASRFLGGSDTQYF
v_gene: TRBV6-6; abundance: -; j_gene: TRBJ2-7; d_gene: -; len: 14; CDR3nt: TGTGCCAGCAGTTTCCTCGACGGACCCTACGAGCAGTACTTC; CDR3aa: CASSFLDGPYEQYF
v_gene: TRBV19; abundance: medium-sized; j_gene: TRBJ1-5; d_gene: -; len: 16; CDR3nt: TGTGCCAGTAGTACAATACCCGGGCCGCACAATCAGCCCCAGCATTTT; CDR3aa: CASSTIPGPHNQPQHF
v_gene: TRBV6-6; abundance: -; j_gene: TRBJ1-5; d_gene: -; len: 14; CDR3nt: TGTGCCAGCAGTTACTCCGGGGGGAATCAGCCCCAGCATTTT; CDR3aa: CASSYSGGNQPQHF
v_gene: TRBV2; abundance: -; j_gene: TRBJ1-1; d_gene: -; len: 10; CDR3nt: TGTGCCAGCATTCTGGATGAAGCTTTCTTT; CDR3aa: CASILDEAFF
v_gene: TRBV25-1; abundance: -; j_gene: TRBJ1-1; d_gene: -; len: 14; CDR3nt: TGTGCCAGCAGTAGCGGAACTGAGAACACTGAAGCTTTCTTT; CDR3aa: CASSSGTENTEAFF
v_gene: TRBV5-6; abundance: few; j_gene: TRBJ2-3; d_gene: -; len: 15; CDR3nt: TGTGCCAGCAGGACTACCCCAATTAGCACAGATACGCAGTATTTT; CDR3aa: CASRTTPISTDTQYF
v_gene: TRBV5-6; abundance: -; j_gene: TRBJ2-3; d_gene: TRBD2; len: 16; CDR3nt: TGTGCCAGCAGCCCTTTTCTAGCGGGAGCGGCAGATACGCAGTATTTT; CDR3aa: CASSPFLAGAADTQYF
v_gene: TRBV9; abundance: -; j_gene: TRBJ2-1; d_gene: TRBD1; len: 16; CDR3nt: TGTGCCAGCAGCGTAGGGACAGGGTTATCCTACAATGAGCAGTTCTTC; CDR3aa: CASSVGTGLSYNEQFF
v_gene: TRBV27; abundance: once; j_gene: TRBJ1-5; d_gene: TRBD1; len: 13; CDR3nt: TGTGCCAGCAGTCGGACAGGGTATCAGCCCCAGCATTTT; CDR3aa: CASSRTGYQPQHF
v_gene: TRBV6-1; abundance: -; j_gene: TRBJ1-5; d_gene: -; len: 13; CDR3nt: TGTGCCAGCAGAGCTTGGGGCAATCAGCCCCAGCATTTT; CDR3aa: CASRAWGNQPQHF
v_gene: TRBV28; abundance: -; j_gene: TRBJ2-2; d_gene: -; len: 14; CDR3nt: TGTGCCAGCAGGGGGACGATGGGCACCGGGGAGCTGTTTTTT; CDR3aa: CASRGTMGTGELFF
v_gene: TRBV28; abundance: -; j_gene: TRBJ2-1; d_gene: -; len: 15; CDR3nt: TGTGCCAGCAGTCCCTCCTGGGGGTTCTACAATGAGCAGTTCTTC; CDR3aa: CASSPSWGFYNEQFF
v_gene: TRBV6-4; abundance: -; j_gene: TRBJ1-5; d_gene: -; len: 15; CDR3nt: TGTGCCAGCAGTGACACGGCAGCTCCTAATCAGCCCCAGCATTTT; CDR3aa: CASSDTAAPNQPQHF
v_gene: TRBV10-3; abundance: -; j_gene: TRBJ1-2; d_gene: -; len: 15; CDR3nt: TGTGCCATCAGTGAGTCTGGGGGAGATAACTATGGCTACACCTTC; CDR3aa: CAISESGGDNYGYTF
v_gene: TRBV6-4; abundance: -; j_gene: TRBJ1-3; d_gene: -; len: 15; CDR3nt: TGTGCCAGCAGTGCCTCCTTTGGACCTGGAAACACCATATATTTT; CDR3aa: CASSASFGPGNTIYF
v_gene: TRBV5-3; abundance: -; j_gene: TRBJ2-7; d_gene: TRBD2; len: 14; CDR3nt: TGTGCCAGCAGCTGGCTCAGCGGGAGCTACGAGCAGTACTTC; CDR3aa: CASSWLSGSYEQYF
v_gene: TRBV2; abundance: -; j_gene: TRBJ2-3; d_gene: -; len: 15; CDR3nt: TGTGCCAGCAGTGAATTAGTAGGGGGGTCAGATACGCAGTATTTT; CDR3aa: CASSELVGGSDTQYF
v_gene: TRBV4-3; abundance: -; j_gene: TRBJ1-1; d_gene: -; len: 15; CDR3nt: TGCGCCAGCAGCCAAGAACCGGGGATGAACACTGAAGCTTTCTTT; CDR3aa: CASSQEPGMNTEAFF
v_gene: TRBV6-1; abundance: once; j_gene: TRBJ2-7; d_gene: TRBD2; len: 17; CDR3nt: TGTGCCAGCAGTGAATACGAAAGCCGGGACTACATCTACGAGCAGTACTTC; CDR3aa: CASSEYESRDYIYEQYF
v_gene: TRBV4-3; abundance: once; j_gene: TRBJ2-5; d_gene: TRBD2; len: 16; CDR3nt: TGCGCCAGCAGCCAAGATCGGGGGGGGGTAGAGGGGACCCAGTACTTC; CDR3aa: CASSQDRGGVEGTQYF
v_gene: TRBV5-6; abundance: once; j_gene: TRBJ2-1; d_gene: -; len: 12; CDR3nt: TGTGCCAGCAGCATATCTAGAGAGGAGCAGTTCTTC; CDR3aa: CASSISREEQFF
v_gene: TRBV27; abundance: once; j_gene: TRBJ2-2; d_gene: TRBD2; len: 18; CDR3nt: TGTGCCAGCAGCTCCCCTAGCGGGAGGGCCAGAGACGCCGGGGAGCTGTTTTTT; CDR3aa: CASSSPSGRARDAGELFF
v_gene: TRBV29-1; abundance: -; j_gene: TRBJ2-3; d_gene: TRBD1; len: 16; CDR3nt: TGCAGCGTTGAAGATAGAGGGGGCAGAGGCACAGATACGCAGTATTTT; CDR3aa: CSVEDRGGRGTDTQYF
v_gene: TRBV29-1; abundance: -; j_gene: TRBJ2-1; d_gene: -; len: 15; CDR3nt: TGCAGCGTTGAAGACAGTAAGGTTACCTACAATGAGCAGTTCTTC; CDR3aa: CSVEDSKVTYNEQFF
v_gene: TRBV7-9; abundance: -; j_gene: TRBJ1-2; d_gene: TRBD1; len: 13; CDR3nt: TGTGCCAGCACCCTGGGACAGGGGAATGGCTACACCTTC; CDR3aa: CASTLGQGNGYTF
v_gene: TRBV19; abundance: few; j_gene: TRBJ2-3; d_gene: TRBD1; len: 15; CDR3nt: TGTGCCAGTAGTATCGGGACAGGGTGGACAGATACGCAGTATTTT; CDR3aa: CASSIGTGWTDTQYF